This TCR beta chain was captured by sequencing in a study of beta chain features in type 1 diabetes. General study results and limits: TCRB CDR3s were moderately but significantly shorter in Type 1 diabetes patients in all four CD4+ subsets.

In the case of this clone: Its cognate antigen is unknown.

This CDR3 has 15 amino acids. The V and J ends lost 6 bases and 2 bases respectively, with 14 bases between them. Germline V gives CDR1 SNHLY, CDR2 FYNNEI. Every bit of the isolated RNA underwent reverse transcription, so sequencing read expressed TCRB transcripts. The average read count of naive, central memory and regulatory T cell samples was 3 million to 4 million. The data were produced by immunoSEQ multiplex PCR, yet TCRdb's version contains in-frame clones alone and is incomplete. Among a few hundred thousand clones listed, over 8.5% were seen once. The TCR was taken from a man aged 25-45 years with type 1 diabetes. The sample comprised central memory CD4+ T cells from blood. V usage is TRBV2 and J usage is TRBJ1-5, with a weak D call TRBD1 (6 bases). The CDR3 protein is CASRNRVAGNQPQHF. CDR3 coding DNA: TGTGCCAGCAGGAACAGGGTAGCGGGCAATCAGCCCCAGCATTTT.